The 13 T cell receptor beta chains below were found in one sample sequenced in a study of blood T cell repertoires in COVID-19. Clones were sequenced by immunoSEQ multiplex PCR, and TCRdb holds only the in-frame ones, with some missing. The table shows 150,000 to 250,000 clones, with more than 65% occurring only once. The sample taken for sequencing was PBMCs or T cells enriched from blood (not recorded which). These receptors came from a man aged 35-49 years who had recovered from COVID-19.

The chain has TRBV3-1 (or the pseudogene TRBV3-2) and TRBJ2-6; D not certain. The CDR3 sequence is 19 residues long. V was pared by 7 bases and J by 0 bases, with 22 bases between. Germline CDR1 is LGHDT and CDR2 is YNNKEL (reference sequence). CDR3 sequence (DNA): TGTGCCAGCACCCCACGTACTGCGAACCGGGTCTCTGGGGCCAACGTCCTGACTTTC. Residues: CASTPRTANRVSGANVLTF.

The sample holds a few counts of this clone. V and J are TRBV20-1 and TRBJ2-7, with TRBD2 identical over 8 bases. CDR1 and CDR2 from the germline V gene are DFQATT and SNEGSKA (reference sequence). The length of the CDR3 is 15 residues. V shed 3 bases, J shed 5 bases, and the junction held 12 bases outside the gene matches. CDR3 residues: CSASSPGGSRNEQYF. In DNA form, the CDR3 reads TGCAGTGCTAGTAGTCCGGGGGGGTCTCGAAACGAGCAGTACTTC.

The chain has TRBV4-3 and TRBJ1-2; possibly TRBD1 for D (6 bases). V was shortened by 0 bases and J by 7 bases, with 15 bases between the two germline ends. Germline assignment: CDR1 LGHNA and CDR2 YSLEER. The CDR3 consists of 15 residues. CDR3 sequence (DNA): TGCGCCAGCAGCCAAGATGGAAGAGGGGGAAGTGGCTACACCTTC. It yields the protein CASSQDGRGGSGYTF.

The chain carries TRBV30 and TRBJ2-3, with TRBD2 matching 9 bases. This CDR3 has 14 amino acids. Losses at the gene ends were 0 bases for V and 5 bases for J; bases not matched to a gene: 3. From germline, CDR1 is GTSNPN and CDR2 SVGIG (reference sequence). CDR3 in DNA: TGTGCCTGGAGTGTGGCGGGGGGGCAAGATACGCAGTATTTT. Translated, it gives CAWSVAGGQDTQYF.

The V gene is TRBV10-3, the J gene TRBJ2-4, with 7 bases lining up with TRBD2. There are 16 residues in the CDR3. V lost 0 bases to trimming and J lost 0 bases; unmatched junction nucleotides: 2. CDR1 and CDR2 from the germline V gene are ENHRY and SYGVKD. Here the CDR3 reads CAISESGGIAKNIQYF. The CDR3 region has the DNA TGTGCCATCAGTGAGTCGGGAGGGATAGCCAAAAACATTCAGTACTTC.

The chain is built from TRBV5-1 and TRBJ2-7; D possibly corresponds to TRBD1 (6 bases). Trimming stripped 4 bases from V and 2 bases from J, with 13 bases between. CDR1 is SGHRS and CDR2 is YFSETQ in the germline V gene. There are 14 residues in the CDR3. CDR3 nucleotides: TGCGCCAGCAGCCCGGACAGTATCCCCTACGAGCAGTACTTC. Protein product: CASSPDSIPYEQYF.

V and J are TRBV5-1 and TRBJ1-2; possible D gene TRBD1, 5 bases. V lost 0 bases to trimming and J lost 5 bases, with 11 bases between them. This CDR3 region has 14 residues. CDR1 and CDR2 from the germline V gene are SGHRS and YFSETQ. CDR3 sequence (DNA): TGCGCCAGCAGCTTGGAGATTTCAGGGTATGGCTACACCTTC. Residues: CASSLEISGYGYTF.

The genes are TRBV27 and TRBJ1-2; the D gene is possibly TRBD1 (6 bases). This CDR3 contains 17 residues. The germline gives CDR1 MNHEY, CDR2 SMNVEV (reference sequence). V was clipped by 0 bases and J by 4 bases, with 18 bases between them. CDR3 in amino acids: CASSLSTPGARGYGYTF. The DNA of the CDR3 is TGTGCCAGCAGTTTATCTACCCCAGGGGCGCGCGGCTATGGCTACACCTTC.

The chain employs TRBV2 and TRBJ2-2; maybe TRBD1 (5 bases). CDR1 is SNHLY, CDR2 FYNNEI, per germline. The CDR3 is 14 amino acids. V was trimmed by 6 bases and J by 2 bases, leaving 10 bases between them. CDR3 sequence (DNA): TGTGCCAGCAGGGGGCTTGGTAACACCGGGGAGCTGTTTTTT. Amino acids: CASRGLGNTGELFF.

The chain recombines TRBV3-1 (or the pseudogene TRBV3-2) with TRBJ1-2, with 8 bases aligning to TRBD1. Germline trimming cut 0 bases from V and 5 bases from J; bases unmatched to any gene: 8. CDR1 and CDR2 (germline): LGHDT, YNNKEL (reference sequence). This CDR3 contains 16 residues. This CDR3 reads CASSQELGRGRYGYTF. The CDR3, as DNA: TGTGCCAGCAGCCAAGAATTGGGCAGGGGGCGATATGGCTACACCTTC.

The chain employs TRBV5-4 and TRBJ1-1; 8 bases fit TRBD1. The CDR3 has 14 residues. Germline loops: CDR1 SGHNT, CDR2 YYREEE (reference sequence). V shed 1 base, J shed 7 bases, and the junction held 6 bases outside the gene matches. The CDR3 DNA sequence: TGTGCCAGCAGCTTGTCAGGGGGCTTGATTGAAGCTTTCTTT. This gives the protein CASSLSGGLIEAFF.

V and J are TRBV28 and TRBJ1-2, with 9 positions matching TRBD1. CDR1 is MDHEN and CDR2 is SYDVKM in the germline V gene. Unmatched junction bases numbered 2, after V lost 1 base and J lost 8 bases. The CDR3 length is 13 residues. Here the CDR3 DNA reads TGTGCCAGCAGTTTATCCGGGACAGGGGGCTACACCTTC. This encodes CASSLSGTGGYTF.

This clone was detected only a few times. DNA of the CDR3: TGCGCCAGCAGCCAAGGGGGGCCTCGTTTGTATGCCTACAATGAGCAGTTCTTC. Residues: CASSQGGPRLYAYNEQFF. The rearrangement uses TRBV4-1 and TRBJ2-1; maybe TRBD1 (6 bases). Germline V lookup: CDR1 MGHRA, CDR2 YSYEKL. The CDR3 totals 18 residues. V was cut by 1 base and J by 2 bases, with 18 bases left in between.